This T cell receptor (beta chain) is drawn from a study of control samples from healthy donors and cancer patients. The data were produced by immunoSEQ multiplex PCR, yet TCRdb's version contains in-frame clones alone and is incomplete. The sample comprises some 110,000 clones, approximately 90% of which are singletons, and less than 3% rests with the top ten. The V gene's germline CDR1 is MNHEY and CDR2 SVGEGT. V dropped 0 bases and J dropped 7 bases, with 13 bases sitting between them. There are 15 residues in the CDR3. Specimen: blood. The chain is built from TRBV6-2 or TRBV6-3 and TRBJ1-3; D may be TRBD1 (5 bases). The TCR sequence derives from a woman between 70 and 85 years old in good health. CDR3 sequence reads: CASSYSTRDLNTIYF. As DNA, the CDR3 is TGTGCCAGCAGTTACTCGACCAGGGACTTGAACACCATATATTTT.